These 16 T cell receptor beta chains were all obtained from the same sample, sequenced in a study of T cell responses to AZD1222 COVID-19 vaccine. The protocol was immunoSEQ multiplex PCR, while the TCRdb copy is restricted to in-frame clones and leaves out a portion. Counted here are 75,000 to 95,000 clones, approximately 90% occurring once; the ten biggest clones make up 10%. Sequencing was performed on peripheral blood, taken 28 days after the second dose of the MenACWY control vaccine. The source of these receptors is an adult who received the MenACWY meningococcal vaccine as a control.

This clone has more than one count but fewer than ten. This sequence joins TRBV10-3 and TRBJ2-7, with TRBD1 matching over 9 bases. The trim removed 6 bases at V and 3 bases at J, leaving 12 bases unmatched. Germline CDR1 reads ENHRY; CDR2 reads SYGVKD. The CDR3 consists of 16 residues. CDR3 DNA sequence: TGTGCCATCAGGAAGGGGGGACAGGGCCTAAACTACGAGCAGTACTTC. This sequence encodes CAIRKGGQGLNYEQYF.

This clone has only one observation. This sequence joins TRBV5-6 and TRBJ1-2, with 10 positions matching TRBD1. This CDR3 spans 15 amino acids. Germline V gives CDR1 SGHDT, CDR2 YYEEEE. With V trimmed by 6 bases and J by 2 bases, 7 bases remained unmatched. The CDR3 sequence is CASTLPGQGNYGYTF. In DNA form, the CDR3 reads TGTGCCAGCACCCTACCGGGACAGGGGAACTATGGCTACACCTTC.

V and J are TRBV7-9 and TRBJ1-1; D gene uncertain. Deletions cut 4 bases from V and 0 bases from J, with 15 bases between. The CDR3 extends over 16 amino acids. Germline loops: CDR1 SEHNR, CDR2 FQNEAQ (reference sequence). As DNA, the CDR3 is TGTGCCAGCAGCTCTCGGGTTGGGGAACTGAACACTGAAGCTTTCTTT. It translates to CASSSRVGELNTEAFF.

In this sample, this clone turned up once. The J gene is TRBJ1-5, the V gene TRBV6-5; TRBD1 matches 8 bases. Germline assignment: CDR1 MNHEY and CDR2 SVGAGI. This CDR3 has 15 residues. The ends lost 5 bases at V and 2 bases at J; junction bases unmatched: 5. CDR3: CASSPGGVGNQPQHF. CDR3 coding DNA: TGTGCCAGCAGTCCAGGGGGCGTCGGCAATCAGCCCCAGCATTTT.

This clone occurred once. The chain recombines TRBV14 with TRBJ2-3; D unclear. Germline V lookup: CDR1 SGHDN, CDR2 FVKESK. CDR3 length equals 13 residues. Trimming left V 2 bases short and J 4 bases short, with 7 bases between. The CDR3 protein is CASSQSGADTQYF. The CDR3 DNA reads as TGTGCCAGCAGCCAAAGTGGTGCAGATACGCAGTATTTT.

The table lists this clone with a count of one. The rearrangement joins TRBV7-9 to TRBJ1-1, with TRBD1 identical over 7 bases. This CDR3 has 14 residues. CDR1 and CDR2 from the germline V gene are SEHNR and FQNEAQ (reference sequence). After removal of 5 bases from V and 7 bases from J, the junction contained 10 bases not matched to a gene. This CDR3 reads CASSVQGRSGEAFF. The CDR3 nucleotides are TGTGCCAGCAGCGTACAGGGGAGATCAGGTGAAGCTTTCTTT.

The chain joins TRBV7-3 to TRBJ2-5; D unresolved. Germline V gene sequence: CDR1 SGHTA, CDR2 FQGTGA. The CDR3 runs 13 residues. V lost 0 bases to trimming and J lost 5 bases, with 7 bases between them. The CDR3 loop is CASSLTPAETQYF. For the CDR3, the DNA is TGTGCCAGCAGCTTAACTCCGGCGGAGACCCAGTACTTC.

The chain combines TRBV7-5 with TRBJ2-7; TRBD1, the D gene given by the table, was not confirmed from the DNA. TRBV7-5 is a pseudogene segment. The CDR3 contains 15 residues. This chain's CDR3 is CVRSHRDSEEYEQYF. The CDR3 bases are TGTGTCAGAAGCCACCGGGACAGTGAGGAATACGAGCAGTACTTC.

The chain carries TRBV28 and TRBJ2-7; 7 nucleotides line up with TRBD1. CDR1 is MDHEN and CDR2 is SYDVKM in the germline V gene. This CDR3 is 14 amino acids long. The ends lost 5 bases at V and 5 bases at J; junction bases unmatched: 9. Here the CDR3 reads CASSRLLTGDEQYF. The CDR3 DNA reads as TGTGCCAGCAGTCGATTATTAACAGGGGACGAGCAGTACTTC.

This rearrangement joins TRBV5-4 to TRBJ1-1; no clear D. Between the trimmed V and J ends, which lost 4 bases and 1 base, there was a span of 14 bases. This CDR3 has 15 amino acids. CDR1 is SGHNT, CDR2 YYREEE, per germline (reference sequence). CDR3 amino acids: CASSPRRVQNTEAFF. The DNA for the CDR3 is TGTGCCAGCAGCCCACGACGGGTACAGAACACTGAAGCTTTCTTT. The whole variable domain, remainder taken from reference TRBV5-4 and TRBJ1-1, is ETGVTQSPTHLIKTRGQQVTLRCSSQSGHNTVSWYQQALGQGPQFIFQYYREEENGRGNFPPRFSGLQFPNYSSELNVNALELDDSALYLCASSPRRVQNTEAFFGQGTRLTVV.

The sample holds one count of this clone. The chain combines TRBV5-1 with TRBJ1-1; D unresolved. The CDR3 contains 15 residues. The germline V gene encodes CDR1 SGHRS and CDR2 YFSETQ. V lost 0 bases to trimming and J lost 0 bases, with 9 bases between them. DNA of the CDR3: TGCGCCAGCAGCTTGGTACCCGAAGTGAACACTGAAGCTTTCTTT. Protein: CASSLVPEVNTEAFF. The entire variable domain, with the rest obtained from reference TRBV5-1 and TRBJ1-1, is as follows: KAGVTQTPRYLIKTRGQQVTLSCSPISGHRSVSWYQQTPGQGLQFLFEYFSETQRNKGNFPGRFSGRQFSNSRSEMNVSTLELGDSALYLCASSLVPEVNTEAFFGQGTRLTVV.

There are a few counts of this clone. V and J are TRBV9 and TRBJ2-7; weak D call: TRBD1 (5 bases). Germline V gene data show CDR1 as SGDLS and CDR2 as YYNGEE. The CDR3 is 14 amino acids. The V gene lost 0 bases and the J gene lost 3 bases, with 10 bases spanning the gap. The CDR3 DNA follows: TGTGCCAGCAGCGTAGCTCCCGGACACTACGAGCAGTACTTC. This codes for CASSVAPGHYEQYF.

This chain links TRBV6-6 with TRBJ1-2, with D perhaps matching TRBD1 (6 bases). The CDR3 totals 14 residues. Trimming took 7 bases from V and 1 from J, leaving 13 bases between them. The V gene's germline CDR1 is MNHNY and CDR2 SVGAGI (reference sequence). CDR3 sequence (DNA): TGTGCCAGCACCCCGGGACAAAGTAACTATGGCTACACCTTC. This codes for CASTPGQSNYGYTF.

The chain couples TRBV6-5 to TRBJ2-7, with D uncertain. The CDR3 is 14 residues long. Germline CDR1 reads MNHEY; CDR2 reads SVGAGI. The V end lost 4 bases, the J end lost 2 bases, and 12 bases lay between the germline ends. The CDR3 here is CASSSYLGTYEQYF. The CDR3 coding sequence is TGTGCCAGCAGTTCGTATTTGGGAACCTACGAGCAGTACTTC.

The V and J genes are TRBV7-9 and TRBJ1-4, with D tentatively TRBD1 (5 bases). In germline, CDR1 is SEHNR, CDR2 FQNEAQ (reference sequence). This CDR3 region has 13 residues. V lost 11 bases, J lost 5 bases, and 15 bases lay in between. Here the CDR3 reads CAARGDPNEKLFF. In DNA, the CDR3 is TGTGCCGCACGGGGCGACCCAAATGAAAAACTGTTTTTT.

This clone was counted once. This chain links TRBV5-8 with TRBJ1-2; possible D gene TRBD1, 6 bases. Germline values: CDR1 SGHTS, CDR2 YDEGEE. The CDR3 sequence is 11 residues long. V dropped 4 bases and J dropped 8 bases, with 9 bases sitting between them. CDR3 DNA: TGTGCCAGCAGCCAAGGGGGGGGCTACACCTTC. Its protein product is CASSQGGGYTF.